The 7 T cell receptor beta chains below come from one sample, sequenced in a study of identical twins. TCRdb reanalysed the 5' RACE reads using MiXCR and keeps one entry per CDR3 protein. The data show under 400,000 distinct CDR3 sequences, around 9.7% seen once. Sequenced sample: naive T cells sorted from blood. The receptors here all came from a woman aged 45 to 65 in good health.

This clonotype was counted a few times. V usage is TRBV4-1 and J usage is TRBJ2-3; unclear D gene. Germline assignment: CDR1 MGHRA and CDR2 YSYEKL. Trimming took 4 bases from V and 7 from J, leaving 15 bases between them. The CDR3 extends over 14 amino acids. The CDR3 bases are TGCGCCAGCAGCCCCCTGGTGGTACAGAATACGCAGTATTTT. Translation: CASSPLVVQNTQYF.

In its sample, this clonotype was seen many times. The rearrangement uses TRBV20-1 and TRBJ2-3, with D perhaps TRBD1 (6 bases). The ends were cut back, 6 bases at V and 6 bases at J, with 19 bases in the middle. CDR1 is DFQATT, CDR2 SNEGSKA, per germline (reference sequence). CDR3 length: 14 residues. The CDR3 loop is CSAYGSRGRDTQYF. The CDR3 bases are TGCAGTGCGTACGGTTCCAGGGGAAGGGATACGCAGTATTTT.

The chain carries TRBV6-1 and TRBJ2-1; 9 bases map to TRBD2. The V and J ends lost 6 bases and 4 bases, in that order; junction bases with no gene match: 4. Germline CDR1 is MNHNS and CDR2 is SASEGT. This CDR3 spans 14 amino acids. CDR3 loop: CASSALAGYNEQFF. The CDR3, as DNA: TGTGCCAGCAGCGCGCTAGCGGGGTACAATGAGCAGTTCTTC.

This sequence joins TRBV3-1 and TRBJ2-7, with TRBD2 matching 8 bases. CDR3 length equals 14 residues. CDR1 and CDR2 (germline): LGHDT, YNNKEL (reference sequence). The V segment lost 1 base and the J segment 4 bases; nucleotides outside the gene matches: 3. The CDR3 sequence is CASSQAAGVYEQYF. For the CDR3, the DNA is TGTGCCAGCAGCCAAGCAGCGGGAGTGTACGAGCAGTACTTC.

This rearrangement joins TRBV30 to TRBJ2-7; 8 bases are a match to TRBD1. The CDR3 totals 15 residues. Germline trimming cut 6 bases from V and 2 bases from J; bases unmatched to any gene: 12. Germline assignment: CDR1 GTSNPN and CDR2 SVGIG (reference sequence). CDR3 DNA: TGTGCCTGTACCGCGGCCCGGGACAGGACCTACGAGCAGTACGTC. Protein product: CACTAARDRTYEQYV.

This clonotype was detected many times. The CDR3: CASGGLAGKVQFF. The CDR3 DNA reads as TGTGCCAGCGGGGGGCTAGCGGGAAAAGTGCAGTTCTTC. The rearrangement joins TRBV28 to TRBJ2-1; 9 nucleotides agree with TRBD2. The CDR3 sequence is 13 residues long. Unmatched junction bases numbered 11, after V lost 8 bases and J lost 12 bases. Germline values: CDR1 MDHEN, CDR2 SYDVKM.

CDR3: CASSPTSPEQFF. In DNA, the CDR3 is TGTGCCAGCAGCCCGACTAGTCCTGAGCAGTTCTTC. This chain connects TRBV28 to TRBJ2-1, with D maybe TRBD2 (6 bases). The CDR3 is 12 residues long. Trimming stripped 6 bases from V and 9 bases from J, with 12 bases between. CDR1 is MDHEN and CDR2 is SYDVKM in the germline V gene.